This is a list of T cell receptor beta chains from one sample in a study of identical twins. Using its own MiXCR run on the 5' RACE reads, TCRdb lists one record per CDR3 protein. Of roughly 200,000 distinct CDR3 sequences in the sample, about 16% were seen once. This sample was shared with a second study, whose subject was T cells expressing NK-cell markers.

Sample: CD8+ T cells sorted from blood. These receptors were taken from a woman in her late teens or twenties in good health. Each CDR3 is given with its conserved first and last residue. Each record gives: clone size, V gene, D gene, J gene, CDR3 DNA, CDR3 protein. D genes are given only for firm matches. Size values are once, few and many counts, or a class for expanded clones, and some rows have none.

abundance: few; v_gene: TRBV20-1; d_gene: .; j_gene: TRBJ2-1; CDR3nt: TGCAGTGCTATAGGGACCGCGACTAACAATGAGCAGTTCTTC; CDR3aa: CSAIGTATNNEQFF
abundance: .; v_gene: TRBV4-3; d_gene: TRBD1; j_gene: TRBJ2-7; CDR3nt: TGCGCCAGCAGCCCCCAAGAACCGACAGGGGCCTACGAGCAGTACTTC; CDR3aa: CASSPQEPTGAYEQYF
abundance: .; v_gene: TRBV10-1; d_gene: .; j_gene: TRBJ2-3; CDR3nt: TGCGCCAGCAGCAAGAATACAGATACGCAGTATTTT; CDR3aa: CASSKNTDTQYF
abundance: .; v_gene: TRBV20-1; d_gene: TRBD2; j_gene: TRBJ2-1; CDR3nt: TGCAGTGCCCGGACGGGACTAGCGATTGACAATGAGCAGTTCTTC; CDR3aa: CSARTGLAIDNEQFF
abundance: few; v_gene: TRBV7-9; d_gene: .; j_gene: TRBJ1-5; CDR3nt: TGTGCCAGCAGCTTAGACGACAGTAGCAATCAGCCCCAGCATTTT; CDR3aa: CASSLDDSSNQPQHF
abundance: .; v_gene: TRBV9; d_gene: .; j_gene: TRBJ1-2; CDR3nt: TGTGCCAGCAGCGTAGAGGAGGGAACCCCTGGCTACACCTTC; CDR3aa: CASSVEEGTPGYTF
abundance: few; v_gene: TRBV20-1; d_gene: .; j_gene: TRBJ1-2; CDR3nt: TGCAGTGCTACTGGAGAGGTCGACTTC; CDR3aa: CSATGEVDF
abundance: few; v_gene: TRBV5-1; d_gene: TRBD2; j_gene: TRBJ2-1; CDR3nt: TGCGCCAGCAGCTTGGTTGGCGGGGGCTACAATGAGCAGTTCTTC; CDR3aa: CASSLVGGGYNEQFF
abundance: .; v_gene: TRBV7-9; d_gene: TRBD1; j_gene: TRBJ2-5; CDR3nt: TGTGCCAGCAGCCATCCAGACAGGGGCGGGGAAGAGACCCAGTACTTC; CDR3aa: CASSHPDRGGEETQYF
abundance: few; v_gene: TRBV5-5; d_gene: .; j_gene: TRBJ1-4; CDR3nt: TGTGCCAGCAGCTTGTTCCAGACAACTAATGAAAAACTGTTTTTT; CDR3aa: CASSLFQTTNEKLFF
abundance: few; v_gene: TRBV12-3/TRBV12-4; d_gene: TRBD2; j_gene: TRBJ2-5; CDR3nt: TGTGCCAGCAGTCTAGCGGGAGGTTGGGAGACCCAGTACTTC; CDR3aa: CASSLAGGWETQYF
abundance: .; v_gene: TRBV25-1; d_gene: .; j_gene: TRBJ2-1; CDR3nt: TGTGCCAGCAGTGGGGGCTATGAGCAGTTCTTC; CDR3aa: CASSGGYEQFF
abundance: .; v_gene: TRBV12-3/TRBV12-4; d_gene: .; j_gene: TRBJ1-1; CDR3nt: TGTGCCAGCAGTTTCCCGGGGGAGACTGAAGCTTTCTTT; CDR3aa: CASSFPGETEAFF
abundance: .; v_gene: TRBV11-3; d_gene: TRBD1; j_gene: TRBJ2-1; CDR3nt: TGTGCCAGCAGCTTTTCCGGGACAGGGGGAATCAATGAGCAGTTCTTC; CDR3aa: CASSFSGTGGINEQFF
abundance: .; v_gene: TRBV30; d_gene: .; j_gene: TRBJ2-7; CDR3nt: TGTGCCTGGAGTGTAATCGGGCACAACGAGCAGTACTTC; CDR3aa: CAWSVIGHNEQYF
abundance: few; v_gene: TRBV7-9; d_gene: .; j_gene: TRBJ1-1; CDR3nt: TGTGCCAGCAGCGAGCAGGGCGGAACTGAAGCTTTCTTT; CDR3aa: CASSEQGGTEAFF
abundance: .; v_gene: TRBV5-6; d_gene: .; j_gene: TRBJ2-1; CDR3nt: TGTGCCAGCAGCGGGGACTCTAATGAGCAGTTCTTC; CDR3aa: CASSGDSNEQFF
abundance: few; v_gene: TRBV4-3; d_gene: TRBD2; j_gene: TRBJ2-1; CDR3nt: TGCGCCAGCAGCCCCCGGGCGGCGGGAGCTCTCAATGAGCAGTTCTTC; CDR3aa: CASSPRAAGALNEQFF
abundance: .; v_gene: TRBV7-3; d_gene: TRBD1; j_gene: TRBJ2-5; CDR3nt: TGTGCCAGCAGCGAAAACCCGGGACAGGAAGAGACCCAGTACTTC; CDR3aa: CASSENPGQEETQYF
abundance: few; v_gene: TRBV9; d_gene: TRBD2; j_gene: TRBJ2-1; CDR3nt: TGTGCCAGCAGCGTAGCTAGCGGGAGGTCCTACAATGAGCAGTTCTTC; CDR3aa: CASSVASGRSYNEQFF
abundance: few; v_gene: TRBV18; d_gene: TRBD1; j_gene: TRBJ1-2; CDR3nt: TGTGCCAGCTCACCACCGGACAGGCTGGTTGGCTACACCTTC; CDR3aa: CASSPPDRLVGYTF
abundance: few; v_gene: TRBV9; d_gene: .; j_gene: TRBJ2-7; CDR3nt: TGTGCCAGCAGTGTAGGTAGCGGACTCTCCTACGAGCAGTACTTC; CDR3aa: CASSVGSGLSYEQYF
abundance: .; v_gene: TRBV12-3/TRBV12-4; d_gene: .; j_gene: TRBJ1-2; CDR3nt: TGTGCCAGCAGTTTATCACTGAAGCTAGCGTATGGCTACACCTTC; CDR3aa: CASSLSLKLAYGYTF
abundance: once; v_gene: TRBV4-3; d_gene: TRBD1; j_gene: TRBJ2-1; CDR3nt: TGCGCCGGCAGCCAAGACCTCACAGGGGGCGGTGAGCATGAGCAGTTCTTC; CDR3aa: CAGSQDLTGGGEHEQFF
abundance: once; v_gene: TRBV20-1; d_gene: .; j_gene: TRBJ2-1; CDR3nt: TGCAGTGCTGGGCTAAACAATGAGCAGTTCTTC; CDR3aa: CSAGLNNEQFF
abundance: .; v_gene: TRBV27; d_gene: TRBD2; j_gene: TRBJ2-1; CDR3nt: TGTGCCAGCAGTTCGCGCCTCGGACTAGCGGGGCCGAGACAGTTCTTC; CDR3aa: CASSSRLGLAGPRQFF
abundance: .; v_gene: TRBV12-3/TRBV12-4; d_gene: .; j_gene: TRBJ1-2; CDR3nt: TGTGCCAGCAGCCACCCGGGGGCGGATGGCTACACCTTC; CDR3aa: CASSHPGADGYTF
abundance: few; v_gene: TRBV7-9; d_gene: TRBD1; j_gene: TRBJ2-7; CDR3nt: TGTGCCAGCAGCTTAGGTGGACAGGGGGCCTACGAGCAGTACTTC; CDR3aa: CASSLGGQGAYEQYF
abundance: .; v_gene: TRBV6-1; d_gene: .; j_gene: TRBJ2-7; CDR3nt: TGTGCCAGCAAGGATGGGATTGGAGCCTACGAGCAGTACTTC; CDR3aa: CASKDGIGAYEQYF
abundance: once; v_gene: TRBV6-1; d_gene: TRBD1; j_gene: TRBJ1-2; CDR3nt: TGTGCCAGCAGATCACAGGGGTGGTCTAACTATGGCTACACCTTC; CDR3aa: CASRSQGWSNYGYTF
abundance: few; v_gene: TRBV4-3; d_gene: .; j_gene: TRBJ2-7; CDR3nt: TGCGCCAGCAGCCAGCAGTTAGGACATCCTTTGGGGCAGTACTTC; CDR3aa: CASSQQLGHPLGQYF
abundance: many; v_gene: TRBV12-3/TRBV12-4; d_gene: .; j_gene: TRBJ2-4; CDR3nt: TGTGCCAGCGGGCCCCAGTACTTC; CDR3aa: CASGPQYF
abundance: .; v_gene: TRBV7-6; d_gene: .; j_gene: TRBJ1-5; CDR3nt: TGTGCCAGCAGCTTAGGCCCCCAGGGGAGCAATCAGCCCCAGCATTTT; CDR3aa: CASSLGPQGSNQPQHF
abundance: few; v_gene: TRBV5-6; d_gene: .; j_gene: TRBJ2-7; CDR3nt: TGTGCCAGCAGCCAAGGCACGGGTACATCCGTCGAGCAGTACTTC; CDR3aa: CASSQGTGTSVEQYF
abundance: few; v_gene: TRBV11-1; d_gene: .; j_gene: TRBJ2-7; CDR3nt: TGTGCCAGCAGCGGAACCCCGGGACACAAATTCATGTCCTACGAGCAGTACTTC; CDR3aa: CASSGTPGHKFMSYEQYF
abundance: .; v_gene: TRBV5-1; d_gene: TRBD1; j_gene: TRBJ2-7; CDR3nt: TGCGCCAGCAGCTTGAACAGGGGACCCCACGAGCAGTACTTC; CDR3aa: CASSLNRGPHEQYF
abundance: few; v_gene: TRBV2; d_gene: TRBD2; j_gene: TRBJ2-7; CDR3nt: TGTGCCAGCACTCCACTAGCGGATACCTACGAGCAGTACTTC; CDR3aa: CASTPLADTYEQYF
abundance: .; v_gene: TRBV5-6; d_gene: .; j_gene: TRBJ2-3; CDR3nt: TGTGCCAGCAGCTTCACGGCTAGCACAGATACGCAGTATTTT; CDR3aa: CASSFTASTDTQYF
abundance: .; v_gene: TRBV5-1; d_gene: .; j_gene: TRBJ1-4; CDR3nt: TGCGCCAGCAGCTTGGCCTCTGGGGACGCGAGAAAACTGTTTTTT; CDR3aa: CASSLASGDARKLFF
abundance: .; v_gene: TRBV20-1; d_gene: .; j_gene: TRBJ2-1; CDR3nt: TGCAGTGCTAGATTTCTAGGGCTGGGCAATGAGCAGTTCTTC; CDR3aa: CSARFLGLGNEQFF
abundance: few; v_gene: TRBV5-5; d_gene: .; j_gene: TRBJ1-1; CDR3nt: TGTGCCAGCAGCTTTTCTTTCTGGGAAGGGGGGGACACTGAAGCTTTCTTT; CDR3aa: CASSFSFWEGGDTEAFF
abundance: few; v_gene: TRBV5-1; d_gene: .; j_gene: TRBJ1-2; CDR3nt: TGCGCCAGCAGCTTCGCCACAGGATCCTATGGCTACACCTTC; CDR3aa: CASSFATGSYGYTF
abundance: few; v_gene: TRBV25-1; d_gene: .; j_gene: TRBJ2-7; CDR3nt: TGTGCCAGCACCCTCGGATACGAGCAGTACTTC; CDR3aa: CASTLGYEQYF
abundance: .; v_gene: TRBV12-3/TRBV12-4; d_gene: .; j_gene: TRBJ2-7; CDR3nt: TGTGCCAGCAGTTTTGGAGGTAGCGGAACCGAGCAGTACTTC; CDR3aa: CASSFGGSGTEQYF
abundance: .; v_gene: TRBV29-1; d_gene: TRBD2; j_gene: TRBJ2-7; CDR3nt: TGCAGCGTTGAGGTCCGGGGCTTGGTAGCGGGAGTTGAGCAGTACTTC; CDR3aa: CSVEVRGLVAGVEQYF
abundance: many; v_gene: TRBV9; d_gene: .; j_gene: TRBJ2-7; CDR3nt: TGTGCCAGCAGCGTAGATGGAGGCGCCTACGAGCAGTACTTC; CDR3aa: CASSVDGGAYEQYF
abundance: .; v_gene: TRBV10-3; d_gene: .; j_gene: TRBJ2-1; CDR3nt: TGTGCCATCAGTGACACCCATGAGCAGTTCTTC; CDR3aa: CAISDTHEQFF
abundance: .; v_gene: TRBV3-1; d_gene: TRBD1; j_gene: TRBJ2-1; CDR3nt: TGTGCCAGCAGCTTGACAGGGGAGAATGAGCAGTTCTTC; CDR3aa: CASSLTGENEQFF
abundance: .; v_gene: TRBV5-6; d_gene: TRBD1; j_gene: TRBJ1-3; CDR3nt: TGTGCCAGCAGCTCTGGGACAGGGGCGCTCTCTGGAAACACCATATATTTT; CDR3aa: CASSSGTGALSGNTIYF
abundance: few; v_gene: TRBV5-6; d_gene: .; j_gene: TRBJ1-1; CDR3nt: TGTGCCAGCAGGTCGGCGGGAGGCACTGAAGCTTTCTTT; CDR3aa: CASRSAGGTEAFF
abundance: few; v_gene: TRBV14; d_gene: TRBD1; j_gene: TRBJ2-2; CDR3nt: TGTGCCAGCAGCCCCCGACAGGGCGTGAACACCGGGGAGCTGTTTTTT; CDR3aa: CASSPRQGVNTGELFF
abundance: .; v_gene: TRBV6-2/TRBV6-3; d_gene: .; j_gene: TRBJ2-1; CDR3nt: TGTGCCAGCAGTTACTCGACAGGTCATGAGCAGTTCTTC; CDR3aa: CASSYSTGHEQFF
abundance: .; v_gene: TRBV7-9; d_gene: TRBD2; j_gene: TRBJ2-3; CDR3nt: TGTGCCAGCAGCGGAGGGGCGGGAGAAGCTGCAGATACGCAGTATTTT; CDR3aa: CASSGGAGEAADTQYF
abundance: .; v_gene: TRBV5-1; d_gene: .; j_gene: TRBJ1-2; CDR3nt: TGCGCCAGCAGCGCCACCGACAGGCACGGCTACACCTTC; CDR3aa: CASSATDRHGYTF
abundance: few; v_gene: TRBV19; d_gene: TRBD2; j_gene: TRBJ2-1; CDR3nt: TGTGCCTCAAATCTTGTGGGGGGGATCACCAATGAGCAGTTCTTC; CDR3aa: CASNLVGGITNEQFF
abundance: few; v_gene: TRBV9; d_gene: .; j_gene: TRBJ2-7; CDR3nt: TGTGCCAGCAGCGCACCCAAGGCGGGGAGCCCCTACGAGCAGTACTTC; CDR3aa: CASSAPKAGSPYEQYF
abundance: .; v_gene: TRBV10-3; d_gene: TRBD2; j_gene: TRBJ2-1; CDR3nt: TGTGCCATCAGTGAAAGGGGAAAGCGGGGGGGCCGGAATGAGCAGTTCTTC; CDR3aa: CAISERGKRGGRNEQFF
abundance: .; v_gene: TRBV9; d_gene: TRBD1; j_gene: TRBJ2-1; CDR3nt: TGTGCCAGCAGCGTAGGGCGGGACAGGGATTCCTACAATGAGCAGTTCTTC; CDR3aa: CASSVGRDRDSYNEQFF
abundance: few; v_gene: TRBV24-1; d_gene: .; j_gene: TRBJ1-4; CDR3nt: TGTGCCACCAGTGATTCAACAGGGAGGCTGTTTTTT; CDR3aa: CATSDSTGRLFF
abundance: .; v_gene: TRBV4-3; d_gene: .; j_gene: TRBJ1-1; CDR3nt: TGCGCCAGCAAGTCACAGTTGGGCGGCACTGAAGCTTTCTTT; CDR3aa: CASKSQLGGTEAFF